A single sample is the source of the 18 T cell receptor beta chains below, sequenced in a study of human T cells and chemical hapten exposure. Time point indicated: pre-sensitization, week 0. Treatment denoted: therapeutic diphenylcyclopropenone sensitization with weekly scalp DPC. TCRdb reanalysed the RACE reads using MiXCR and keeps one entry per CDR3 protein. The sample has some 360,000 distinct CDR3 sequences, less than 6.5% seen once. The sample here was whole blood, taken in connection with sensitization to the hapten diphenylcyclopropenone (DPC). These receptors were collected from a woman between 45 and 65 years old with alopecia areata. Some clones in this sample may be carry-over from other donors' samples.

This clonotype appeared many times. The chain joins TRBV6-5 to TRBJ2-7, with 13 bases fitting TRBD2. The CDR3 runs 14 residues. In germline, CDR1 is MNHEY, CDR2 SVGAGI. Trimming took 7 bases from V and 7 from J; bases not matched to a gene: 7. CDR3 sequence (DNA): TGTGCCAGCAAGACTAGCGGGAGGCTCAGGGAGCAGTACTTC. Protein: CASKTSGRLREQYF.

This clonotype was recorded many times. This chain uses TRBV4-3 with TRBJ2-1; 10 bases are a match to TRBD2. V lost 0 bases, J lost 2 bases, and 1 base stayed unmatched. The CDR3 loop spans 16 amino acids. Germline CDR1 and CDR2: LGHNA and YSLEER. CDR3 region: CASSQDTSGTYNEQFF. The CDR3 DNA reads as TGCGCCAGCAGCCAAGATACTAGCGGGACCTACAATGAGCAGTTCTTC.

At least ten counts were recorded for this clonotype. This chain links TRBV5-1 with TRBJ2-6; 9 positions match TRBD1. Germline-derived CDR1 and CDR2 are SGHRS and YFSETQ. V was pared by 2 bases and J by 2 bases, with 11 bases of the junction left unmatched. CDR3 length: 19 amino acids. In DNA form, the CDR3 reads TGCGCCAGCAGCTTTACCCTCCGGGACAGGGTAGCTGGGGCCAACGTCCTGACTTTC. Translated: CASSFTLRDRVAGANVLTF.

This clonotype has a count of ten or more. The chain is built from TRBV5-1 and TRBJ2-1; 10 positions match TRBD2. Trimming at V came to 2 bases and at J to 7 bases, leaving 9 bases not matched to a gene. Looked up from germline, CDR1 is SGHRS and CDR2 is YFSETQ. There are 16 residues in the CDR3. CDR3 DNA: TGCGCCAGCAGCTTACCGGGACTAGCGAAAATGAATGAGCAGTTCTTC. Translation gives CASSLPGLAKMNEQFF.

This clonotype was seen a few times. The V call is TRBV7-9, the J call TRBJ1-1, with D tentatively TRBD1 (6 bases). The germline CDR1 and CDR2 sequences are SEHNR and FQNEAQ (reference sequence). CDR3 length: 14 residues. Trimming removed 4 bases at V and 3 bases at J, with 12 bases between. This chain's CDR3 is CASSSRGADTEAFF. The CDR3 coding sequence is TGTGCCAGCAGCTCACGGGGGGCGGACACTGAAGCTTTCTTT.

The chain has TRBV12-3 or TRBV12-4 and TRBJ2-3; 8 bases agree with TRBD2. The CDR3 runs 15 residues. The V gene end was trimmed by 1 base and the J gene end by 4 bases; junction bases not matched to a gene: 4. CDR3 sequence: CASSLEAGVADTQYF. The DNA for the CDR3 is TGTGCCAGCAGTTTAGAAGCGGGAGTTGCAGATACGCAGTATTTT.

The chain joins TRBV23-1 to TRBJ2-2, with D perhaps TRBD1 (6 bases). TRBV23-1 carries the ORF label, with uncertain function. V lost 4 bases and J 0 bases, leaving 15 bases between the germline ends. The CDR3 runs to 17 residues. The CDR3: CASSRRPSGANTGELFF. The CDR3 DNA sequence: TGCGCCAGCAGTCGGCGCCCCTCAGGGGCGAACACCGGGGAGCTGTTTTTT.

There are a few counts of this clonotype. J is TRBJ1-5 and V is TRBV6-2 or TRBV6-3; possibly TRBD1 for D (5 bases). V was pared by 10 bases and J by 0 bases, with 16 bases between. Germline CDR1 MNHEY, CDR2 SVGEGT. The CDR3 extends over 15 amino acids. CDR3 coding DNA: TGTGCCACCGTTAGACAGCCATCTAGCAATCAGCCCCAGCATTTT. Encoded protein: CATVRQPSSNQPQHF.

At least ten counts were recorded for this clonotype. This chain joins TRBV4-2 and TRBJ2-4, with 12 bases aligning to TRBD2. Germline assignment: CDR1 LGHNA and CDR2 YNFKEQ. The ends lost 6 bases at V and 7 bases at J; junction bases unmatched: 7. The CDR3 covers 15 residues. CDR3 DNA sequence: TGTGCCAGCAGTCTAGCGGGAGGGAGGGAGAACATTCAGTACTTC. Translating it yields CASSLAGGRENIQYF.

Here the CDR3 reads CASSFPLAGGETQYF. The CDR3 DNA reads as TGTGCCAGCAGCTTTCCACTAGCGGGGGGAGAGACCCAGTACTTC. The chain employs TRBV7-2 and TRBJ2-5, with 12 bases matching TRBD2. This CDR3 spans 15 amino acids. Germline CDR1 is SGHTA and CDR2 is FQGNSA. The ends lost 3 bases at V and 4 bases at J; junction bases unmatched: 3.

In its sample, this clonotype was seen a few times. V gene TRBV5-1 combines with J gene TRBJ1-3; TRBD1 matches 8 bases. Germline CDR1 is SGHRS and CDR2 is YFSETQ. This CDR3 region has 16 residues. With 4 bases clipped from V and 2 bases from J, the junction kept 8 bases outside the gene matches. The CDR3 DNA is TGCGCCAGCAGCCGACAGGGGTCTGATACTGGAAACACCATATATTTT. It encodes CASSRQGSDTGNTIYF.

There are many counts of this clonotype. V and J are TRBV28 and TRBJ2-4; 9 bases are shared with TRBD1. Germline lookup yields CDR1 MDHEN and CDR2 SYDVKM. This CDR3 contains 13 residues. With 8 bases clipped from V and 5 bases from J, the junction kept 4 bases outside the gene matches. The CDR3 coding sequence is TGTGCCAGCGGGGACAGGGTGGAAAACATTCAGTACTTC. Its protein is CASGDRVENIQYF.

A word on this clonotype: A single base separates this from a much larger clone, so it may be a read error. V is TRBV20-1 and J is TRBJ2-7; D gene uncertain. The CDR3 loop spans 12 amino acids. Germline assignment: CDR1 DFQATT and CDR2 SNEGSKA (reference sequence). This CDR3 is CCAGEVHYEQYF. The DNA for the CDR3 is TGCTGTGCCGGAGAGGTCCACTACGAGCAGTACTTC.

This clonotype was observed a handful of times. The chain joins TRBV12-3 or TRBV12-4 to TRBJ2-2; D uncertain. V dropped 5 bases and J dropped 6 bases, with 7 bases sitting between them. The CDR3 consists of 12 residues. The CDR3 here is CASSQSAGELFF. CDR3 nucleotide sequence: TGTGCCAGCAGTCAATCCGCCGGGGAGCTGTTTTTT.

This clonotype has more than one count but fewer than ten. The chain couples TRBV28 to TRBJ1-1; no clear D gene. V shed 6 bases and J shed 7 bases, with 12 bases lying between them. Germline CDR1 MDHEN, CDR2 SYDVKM. The CDR3 spans 12 residues. The CDR3 DNA reads as TGTGCCAGCAGAACGCCGGACTTTGAAGCTTTCTTT. Encoded protein: CASRTPDFEAFF. The full variable domain, its missing parts supplied by reference TRBV28 and TRBJ1-1, is DVKVTQSSRYLVKRTGEKVFLECVQDMDHENMFWYRQDPGLGLRLIYFSYDVKMKEKGDIPEGYSVSREKKERFSLILESASTNQTSMYLCASRTPDFEAFFGQGTRLTVV.

The chain employs TRBV12-3 or TRBV12-4 and TRBJ1-3, with D hard to call. CDR3 length: 13 residues. V dropped 6 bases and J dropped 1 base, with 7 bases sitting between them. CDR3 sequence: CASSVTSGNTIYF. The CDR3 DNA reads as TGTGCCAGCAGCGTCACGTCTGGAAACACCATATATTTT.

Ten or more counts support this clonotype. The chain combines TRBV7-9 with TRBJ2-5, with D possibly being TRBD2 (6 bases). This CDR3 has 17 amino acids. Germline lookup yields CDR1 SEHNR and CDR2 FQNEAQ (reference sequence). The V end lost 6 bases, the J end lost 5 bases, and 25 bases lay between the germline ends. The CDR3 loop reads CASSPKLEGRFLETQYF. CDR3 coding DNA: TGTGCCAGCAGTCCAAAATTGGAGGGGCGCTTTCTTGAGACCCAGTACTTC.

This chain links TRBV12-3 or TRBV12-4 with TRBJ1-4; D unclear. V dropped 2 bases and J dropped 3 bases, with 16 bases sitting between them. The CDR3 length is 17 residues. The CDR3 loop is CASSLRNIDGSNEKLFF. DNA for the CDR3: TGTGCCAGCAGTTTAAGAAATATCGACGGATCTAATGAAAAACTGTTTTTT.